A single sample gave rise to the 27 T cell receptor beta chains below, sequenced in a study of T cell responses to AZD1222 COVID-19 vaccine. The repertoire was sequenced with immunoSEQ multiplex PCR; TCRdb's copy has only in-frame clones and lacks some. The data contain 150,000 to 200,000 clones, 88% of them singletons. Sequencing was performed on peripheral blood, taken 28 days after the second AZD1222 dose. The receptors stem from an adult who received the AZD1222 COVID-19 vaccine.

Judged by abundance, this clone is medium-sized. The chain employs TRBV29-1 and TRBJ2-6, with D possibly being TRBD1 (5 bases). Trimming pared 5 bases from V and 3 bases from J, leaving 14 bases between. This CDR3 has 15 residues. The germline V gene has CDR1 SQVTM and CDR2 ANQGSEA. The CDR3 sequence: CSVFSSRDGANVLTF. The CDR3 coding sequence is TGCAGCGTTTTTAGTAGCAGGGATGGGGCCAACGTCCTGACTTTC.

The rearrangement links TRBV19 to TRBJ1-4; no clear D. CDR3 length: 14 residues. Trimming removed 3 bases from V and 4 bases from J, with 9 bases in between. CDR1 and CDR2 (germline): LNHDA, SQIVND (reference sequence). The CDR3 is CASSMSTLNEKLFF. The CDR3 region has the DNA TGTGCCAGTAGTATGTCCACCCTTAATGAAAAACTGTTTTTT.

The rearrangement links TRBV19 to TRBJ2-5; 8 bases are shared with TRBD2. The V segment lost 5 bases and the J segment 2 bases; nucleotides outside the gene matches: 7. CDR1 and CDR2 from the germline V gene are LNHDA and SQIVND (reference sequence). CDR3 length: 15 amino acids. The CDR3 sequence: CASSPSGRLQETQYF. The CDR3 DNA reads TGTGCCAGTAGTCCAAGCGGGAGATTACAAGAGACCCAGTACTTC. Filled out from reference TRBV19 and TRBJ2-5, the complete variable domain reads DGGITQSPKYLFRKEGQNVTLSCEQNLNHDAMYWYRQDPGQGLRLIYYSQIVNDFQKGDIAEGYSVSREKKESFPLTVTSAQKNPTAFYLCASSPSGRLQETQYFGPGTRLLVL.

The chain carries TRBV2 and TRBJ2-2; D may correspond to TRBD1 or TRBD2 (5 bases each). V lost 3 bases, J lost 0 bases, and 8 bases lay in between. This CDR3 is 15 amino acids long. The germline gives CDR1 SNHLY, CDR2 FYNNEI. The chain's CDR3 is CASSEGRANTGELFF. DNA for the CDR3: TGTGCCAGCAGTGAGGGGCGGGCGAACACCGGGGAGCTGTTTTTT. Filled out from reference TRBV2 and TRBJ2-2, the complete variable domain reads EPEVTQTPSHQVTQMGQEVILRCVPISNHLYFYWYRQILGQKVEFLVSFYNNEISEKSEIFDDQFSVERPDGSNFTLKIRSTKLEDSAMYFCASSEGRANTGELFFGEGSRLTVL.

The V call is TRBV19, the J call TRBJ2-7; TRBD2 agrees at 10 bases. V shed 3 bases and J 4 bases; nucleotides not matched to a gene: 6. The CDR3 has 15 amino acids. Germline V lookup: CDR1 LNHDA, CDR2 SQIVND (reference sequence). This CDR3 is CASSILASGSYEQYF. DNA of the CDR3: TGTGCCAGTAGTATCTTGGCTAGCGGGAGTTACGAGCAGTACTTC.

In nucleotides, the CDR3 is TGCGCCAGCAGCCAAGATCGACTTGCGGGGTCCTACAATGAGCAGTTCTTC. It codes for CASSQDRLAGSYNEQFF. The chain recombines TRBV4-3 with TRBJ2-1, with D tentatively TRBD2 (6 bases). The CDR3 consists of 17 residues. V gave up 0 bases and J gave up 1 base, with 13 bases separating them. Germline CDR1 and CDR2: LGHNA and YSLEER.

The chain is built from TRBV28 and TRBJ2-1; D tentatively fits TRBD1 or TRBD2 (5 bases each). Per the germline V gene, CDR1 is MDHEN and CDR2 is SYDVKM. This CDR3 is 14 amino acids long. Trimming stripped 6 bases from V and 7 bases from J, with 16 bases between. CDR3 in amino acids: CASSGTPWGNEQFF. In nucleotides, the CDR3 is TGTGCCAGCAGCGGGACCCCTTGGGGAAATGAGCAGTTCTTC.

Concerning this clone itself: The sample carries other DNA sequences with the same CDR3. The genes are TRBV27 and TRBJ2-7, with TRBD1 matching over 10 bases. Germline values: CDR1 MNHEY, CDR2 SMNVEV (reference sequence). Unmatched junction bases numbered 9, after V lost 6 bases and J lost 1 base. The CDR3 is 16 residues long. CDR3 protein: CASSPRQGAPSYEQYF. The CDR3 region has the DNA TGTGCCAGCAGCCCCAGACAGGGGGCCCCATCCTACGAGCAGTACTTC.

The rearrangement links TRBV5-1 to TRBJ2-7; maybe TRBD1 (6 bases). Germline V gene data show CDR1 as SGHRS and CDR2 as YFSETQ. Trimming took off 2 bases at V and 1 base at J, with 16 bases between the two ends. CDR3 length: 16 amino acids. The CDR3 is CASSLTSGELSYEQYF. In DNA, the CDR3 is TGCGCCAGCAGCTTAACTTCAGGGGAGCTTTCCTACGAGCAGTACTTC.

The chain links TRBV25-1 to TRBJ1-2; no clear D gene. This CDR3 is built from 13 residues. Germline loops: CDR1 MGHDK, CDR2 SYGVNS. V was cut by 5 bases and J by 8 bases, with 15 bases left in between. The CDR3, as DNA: TGTGCCAGCAGTACTGACCCGAGGTTGGGCTACACCTTC. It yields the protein CASSTDPRLGYTF.

The CDR3 here is CASSLDLALNTGELFF. In DNA, the CDR3 is TGTGCCAGCAGCTTAGATCTAGCGCTGAACACCGGGGAGCTGTTTTTT. The chain has TRBV7-9 and TRBJ2-2; tentatively, D is TRBD2 (6 bases). Trimming took off 1 base at V and 1 base at J, with 10 bases between the two ends. Per germline, CDR1 SEHNR and CDR2 FQNEAQ (reference sequence). The CDR3 length is 16 residues. The full variable domain, in which reference TRBV7-9 and TRBJ2-2 provide the parts outside the CDR3, is DTGVSQNPRHKITKRGQNVTFRCDPISEHNRLYWYRQTLGQGPEFLTYFQNEAQLEKSRLLSDRFSAERPKGSFSTLEIQRTEQGDSAMYLCASSLDLALNTGELFFGEGSRLTVL.

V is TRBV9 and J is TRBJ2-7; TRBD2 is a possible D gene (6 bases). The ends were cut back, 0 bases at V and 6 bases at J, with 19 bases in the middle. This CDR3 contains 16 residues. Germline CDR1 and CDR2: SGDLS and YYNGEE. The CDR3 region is CASSVGSGLHVGEQYF. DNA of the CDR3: TGTGCCAGCAGCGTAGGATCGGGACTCCACGTGGGCGAGCAGTACTTC.

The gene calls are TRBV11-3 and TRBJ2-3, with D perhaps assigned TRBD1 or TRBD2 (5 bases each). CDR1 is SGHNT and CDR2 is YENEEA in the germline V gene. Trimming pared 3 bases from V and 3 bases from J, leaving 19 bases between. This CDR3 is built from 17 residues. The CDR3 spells CASSFGSQGTATDTQYF. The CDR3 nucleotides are TGTGCCAGCAGCTTTGGGTCCCAAGGGACCGCTACAGATACGCAGTATTTT.

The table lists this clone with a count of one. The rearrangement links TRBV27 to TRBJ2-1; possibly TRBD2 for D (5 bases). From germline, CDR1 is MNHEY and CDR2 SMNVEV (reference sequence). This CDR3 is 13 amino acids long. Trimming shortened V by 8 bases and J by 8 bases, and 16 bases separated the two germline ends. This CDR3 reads CASCLGVRDEQFF. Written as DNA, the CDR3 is TGTGCCAGCTGCCTCGGGGTTAGAGATGAGCAGTTCTTC.

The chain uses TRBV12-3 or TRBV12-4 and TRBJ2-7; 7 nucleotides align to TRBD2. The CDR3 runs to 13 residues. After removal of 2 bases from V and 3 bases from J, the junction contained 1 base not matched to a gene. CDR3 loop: CASSLRGDYEQYF. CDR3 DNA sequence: TGTGCCAGCAGTTTACGGGGGGACTACGAGCAGTACTTC.

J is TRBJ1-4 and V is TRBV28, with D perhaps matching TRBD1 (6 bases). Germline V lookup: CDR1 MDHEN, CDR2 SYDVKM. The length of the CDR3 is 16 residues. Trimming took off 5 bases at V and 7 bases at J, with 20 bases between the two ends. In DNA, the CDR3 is TGTGCCAGCAGTCTCACCTTAAGGGGGGTGAGTGAAAAACTGTTTTTT. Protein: CASSLTLRGVSEKLFF.

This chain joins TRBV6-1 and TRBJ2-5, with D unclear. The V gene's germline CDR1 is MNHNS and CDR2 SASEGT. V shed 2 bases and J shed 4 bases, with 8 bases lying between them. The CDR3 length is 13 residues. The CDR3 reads CASSESSRETQYF. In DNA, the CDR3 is TGTGCCAGCAGTGAATCATCTCGAGAGACCCAGTACTTC.

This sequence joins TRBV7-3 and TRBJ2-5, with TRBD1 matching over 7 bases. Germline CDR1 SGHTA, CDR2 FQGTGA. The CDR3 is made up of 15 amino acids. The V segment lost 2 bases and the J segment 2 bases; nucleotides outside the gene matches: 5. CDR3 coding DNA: TGTGCCAGCAGCTTAGACGGCAGGGGGCAAGAGACCCAGTACTTC. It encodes CASSLDGRGQETQYF. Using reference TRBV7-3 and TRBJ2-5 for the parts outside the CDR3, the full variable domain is GAGVSQTPSNKVTEKGKYVELRCDPISGHTALYWYRQSLGQGPEFLIYFQGTGAADDSGLPNDRFFAVRPEGSVSTLKIQRTERGDSAVYLCASSLDGRGQETQYFGPGTRLLVL.

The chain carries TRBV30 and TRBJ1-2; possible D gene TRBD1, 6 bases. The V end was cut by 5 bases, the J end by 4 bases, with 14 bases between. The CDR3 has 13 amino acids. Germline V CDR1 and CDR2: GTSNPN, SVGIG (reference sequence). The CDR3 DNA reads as TGTGCCTGGTACAACAGGGTTCGCTATGGCTACACCTTC. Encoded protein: CAWYNRVRYGYTF. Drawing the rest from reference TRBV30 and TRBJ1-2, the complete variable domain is SQTIHQWPATLVQPVGSPLSLECTVEGTSNPNLYWYRQAAGRGLQLLFYSVGIGQISSEVPQNLSASRPQDRQFILSSKKLLLSDSGFYLCAWYNRVRYGYTFGSGTRLTVV.

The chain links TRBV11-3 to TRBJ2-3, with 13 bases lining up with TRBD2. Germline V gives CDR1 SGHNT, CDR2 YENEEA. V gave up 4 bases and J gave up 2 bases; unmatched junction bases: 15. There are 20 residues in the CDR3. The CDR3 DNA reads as TGTGCCAGCAGCTCCAGAACGGGTACTAGCGGGAGGGGAGTCACAGATACGCAGTATTTT. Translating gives CASSSRTGTSGRGVTDTQYF.

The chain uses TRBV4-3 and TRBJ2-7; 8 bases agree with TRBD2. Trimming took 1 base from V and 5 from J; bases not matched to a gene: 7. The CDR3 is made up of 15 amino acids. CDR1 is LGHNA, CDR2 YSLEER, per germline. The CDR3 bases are TGCGCCAGCAGCCAAGGAGCGGGAGCCTCGGACGAGCAGTACTTC. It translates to CASSQGAGASDEQYF.

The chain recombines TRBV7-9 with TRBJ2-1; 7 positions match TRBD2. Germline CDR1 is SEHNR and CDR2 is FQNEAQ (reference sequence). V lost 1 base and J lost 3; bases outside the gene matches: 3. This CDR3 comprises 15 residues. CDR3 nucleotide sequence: TGTGCCAGCAGCTTAGTTAGCGGGTTCTACAATGAGCAGTTCTTC. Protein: CASSLVSGFYNEQFF.

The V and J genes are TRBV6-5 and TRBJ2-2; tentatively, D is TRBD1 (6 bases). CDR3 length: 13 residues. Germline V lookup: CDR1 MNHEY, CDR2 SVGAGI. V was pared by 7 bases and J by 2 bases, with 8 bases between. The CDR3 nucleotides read TGTGCCAGCAACAGGGTAAACACCGGGGAGCTGTTTTTT. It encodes CASNRVNTGELFF.

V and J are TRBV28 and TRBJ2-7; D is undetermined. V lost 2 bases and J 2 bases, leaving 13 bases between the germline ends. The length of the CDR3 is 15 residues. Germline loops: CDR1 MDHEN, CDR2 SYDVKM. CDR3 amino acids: CASSLVSGITYEQYF. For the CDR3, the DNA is TGTGCCAGCAGTTTAGTGTCGGGCATAACCTACGAGCAGTACTTC.

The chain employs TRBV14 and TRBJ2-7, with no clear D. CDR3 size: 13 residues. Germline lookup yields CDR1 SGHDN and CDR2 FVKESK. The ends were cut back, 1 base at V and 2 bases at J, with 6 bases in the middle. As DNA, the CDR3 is TGTGCCAGCAGCCAAGCTCGGGCCTACGAGCAGTACTTC. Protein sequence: CASSQARAYEQYF. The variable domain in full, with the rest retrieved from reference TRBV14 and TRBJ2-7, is EAGVTQFPSHSVIEKGQTVTLRCDPISGHDNLYWYRRVMGKEIKFLLHFVKESKQDESGMPNNRFLAERTGGTYSTLKVQPAELEDSGVYFCASSQARAYEQYFGPGTRLTVT.

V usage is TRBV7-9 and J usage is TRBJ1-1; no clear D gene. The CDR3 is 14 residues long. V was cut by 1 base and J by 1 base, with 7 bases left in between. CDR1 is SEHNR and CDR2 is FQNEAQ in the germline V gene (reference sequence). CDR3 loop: CASSLGGSNTEAFF. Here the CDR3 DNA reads TGTGCCAGCAGCTTAGGAGGATCGAACACTGAAGCTTTCTTT.

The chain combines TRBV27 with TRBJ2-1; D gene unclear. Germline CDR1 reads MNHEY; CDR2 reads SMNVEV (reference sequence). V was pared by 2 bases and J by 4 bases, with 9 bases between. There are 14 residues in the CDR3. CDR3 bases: TGTGCCAGCAGTTTACCGTCCCCTTACAATGAGCAGTTCTTC. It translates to CASSLPSPYNEQFF.